Listed below are T cell receptor beta chains from one sample, sequenced in a study of Siglec-9 on CD8 T cells in melanoma. TCRdb's table, derived via immunoSEQ multiplex PCR, lists solely in-frame clones and lacks some. This sample has about 30,000 clones, with 75% to 90% found just once. The specimen sequenced was Siglec-9- CD8+ T cells sorted from blood. These receptors came from a human donor in good health. CDR3s include the opening cysteine and the closing phenylalanine or tryptophan. Each record gives: D gene, V gene, J gene, clone size, CDR3 protein, CDR3 DNA. D genes are given only for firm matches. Clone size is shown for a subset of rows, as once, few, many or a class of expanded clone.

>TRBD1|TRBV15|TRBJ1-4|NA
CATSTRGQGHEKLFF
TGTGCCACGAGTACTAGGGGACAGGGACATGAAAAACTGTTTTTT
>TRBD2|TRBV11-2|TRBJ2-5|NA
CASSSTSGRRETQYF
TGTGCCAGCAGTTCCACTAGCGGGAGGCGCGAGACCCAGTACTTC
>TRBD1|TRBV27|TRBJ1-4|NA
CASSVTGFEKLFF
TGTGCCAGCAGTGTGACAGGGTTTGAAAAACTGTTTTTT
>NA|TRBV7-6|TRBJ2-2|NA
CASSTVQGSVDTGELFF
TGTGCCAGCAGCACTGTACAGGGTTCGGTGGACACCGGGGAGCTGTTTTTT
>NA|TRBV29-1|TRBJ1-1|NA
CSVQVGAREAFF
TGCAGCGTGCAAGTAGGGGCTCGTGAAGCTTTCTTT
>NA|TRBV6-1|TRBJ1-5|NA
CASSEILGGNQPQHF
TGTGCCAGCAGTGAAATCCTCGGAGGAAATCAGCCCCAGCATTTT
>NA|TRBV11-2|TRBJ2-5|NA
CASSLVGFKETQYF
TGTGCCAGCAGCTTAGTAGGGTTCAAAGAGACCCAGTACTTC
>TRBD1|TRBV11-2|TRBJ1-2|NA
CASSVGTGDYGYTF
TGTGCCAGCAGCGTTGGGACAGGGGACTATGGCTACACCTTC
>NA|TRBV2|TRBJ1-5|NA
CASSGFYSSHGSNQPQHF
TGTGCCAGCAGTGGTTTTTACTCTTCCCACGGAAGCAATCAGCCCCAGCATTTT
>NA|TRBV6-5|TRBJ2-2|NA
CASGRNTGELFF
TGTGCCAGTGGGAGAAACACCGGGGAGCTGTTTTTT
>NA|TRBV4-1|TRBJ2-1|NA
CASSQEQGLYNEQFF
TGCGCCAGCAGCCAAGAACAGGGACTCTACAATGAGCAGTTCTTC
>NA|TRBV29-1|TRBJ1-3|NA
CSVRDRANAGNTIYF
TGCAGCGTCCGGGACCGAGCTAATGCTGGAAACACCATATATTTT
>TRBD1|TRBV5-6|TRBJ1-2|NA
CASSSPGTGDGYTF
TGTGCCAGCAGCTCACCCGGGACAGGGGATGGCTACACCTTC
>NA|TRBV11-1|TRBJ2-5|once
CASSTVGLGEETQYF
TGTGCCAGCAGCACCGTGGGACTGGGGGAAGAGACCCAGTACTTC
>NA|TRBV11-2|TRBJ1-1|NA
CASSFTPGLHSGNTEAFF
TGTGCCAGCAGCTTCACCCCGGGTCTCCACAGCGGTAACACTGAAGCTTTCTTT
>NA|TRBV6-5|TRBJ2-1|NA
CASAPGVVNEQFF
TGTGCCAGCGCCCCGGGGGTTGTGAATGAGCAGTTCTTC
>TRBD1|TRBV10-2|TRBJ1-5|NA
CASSGPNRGPRVTPIQPQHF
TGCGCCAGCAGTGGGCCGAACAGGGGCCCCCGGGTCACCCCCATTCAGCCCCAGCATTTT
>TRBD2|TRBV27|TRBJ2-2|NA
CASSLAGEENTGELFF
TGTGCCAGCAGTTTAGCGGGGGAAGAGAACACCGGGGAGCTGTTTTTT
>NA|TRBV27|TRBJ2-1|NA
CASSLSTQYASYNEQFF
TGTGCCAGCAGTTTATCGACCCAATACGCCTCCTACAATGAGCAGTTCTTC
>NA|TRBV7-9|TRBJ2-5|NA
CASSAEFREETQYF
TGTGCCAGCAGCGCCGAGTTCAGGGAAGAGACCCAGTACTTC
>TRBD2|TRBV5-1|TRBJ2-1|once
CASSVSGRALDEQFF
TGCGCCAGCAGTGTCAGCGGGAGGGCCTTGGATGAGCAGTTCTTC